A single sample is the source of the 8 T cell receptor beta chains below, sequenced in a study of identical twins. TCRdb reprocessed the 5' RACE reads with MiXCR, giving one entry per CDR3 protein. The data show 450,000 to 650,000 distinct CDR3 sequences, roughly 9.9% seen once. These data were also filed under a second study, of yellow fever vaccine responses in identical twins.

The sequencing input was PBMCs. These receptors came from a woman under 30 in good health.

The genes are TRBV2 and TRBJ2-7; TRBD1 aligns across 8 bases. Germline values: CDR1 SNHLY, CDR2 FYNNEI. This CDR3 region has 12 residues. V shed 8 bases, J shed 5 bases, and the junction held 5 bases outside the gene matches. This CDR3 reads CASVRGLDEQYF. In DNA, the CDR3 is TGTGCCAGCGTCAGGGGGCTGGACGAGCAGTACTTC. The full variable domain, its missing parts supplied by reference TRBV2 and TRBJ2-7, is EPEVTQTPSHQVTQMGQEVILRCVPISNHLYFYWYRQILGQKVEFLVSFYNNEISEKSEIFDDQFSVERPDGSNFTLKIRSTKLEDSAMYFCASVRGLDEQYFGPGTRLTVT.

This clonotype was recorded at least ten times. The CDR3 bases are TGCAGCGTTGAAATCCGAAGTGGGTACAATGAGCAGTTCTTC. It encodes CSVEIRSGYNEQFF. This rearrangement joins TRBV29-1 to TRBJ2-1, with D unresolved. The CDR3 runs 14 residues. CDR1 and CDR2 from the germline V gene are SQVTM and ANQGSEA. V was cut by 2 bases and J by 4 bases, with 12 bases left in between.

This clonotype has more than one count but fewer than ten. The J gene is TRBJ2-1, the V gene TRBV3-1; a possible D gene is TRBD2 (5 bases). The CDR3 length is 14 residues. CDR1 LGHDT and CDR2 YNNKEL come from the germline V gene (reference sequence). Trimming shortened V by 4 bases and J by 8 bases, and 15 bases separated the two germline ends. Written as DNA, the CDR3 is TGTGCCAGCAGCCCCATACGCGGGTGGGATGAGCAGTTCTTC. It specifies CASSPIRGWDEQFF.

This clonotype was counted at least ten times. The chain uses TRBV29-1 and TRBJ2-5, with 8 nucleotides matching TRBD1. CDR3 length: 14 amino acids. Per the germline V gene, CDR1 is SQVTM and CDR2 is ANQGSEA. Trimming took 5 bases from V and 4 from J; bases not matched to a gene: 9. CDR3 sequence reads: CSVTTWTGPETQYF. The CDR3 region has the DNA TGCAGCGTTACCACTTGGACAGGGCCAGAGACCCAGTACTTC. The whole variable domain, filled in from reference TRBV29-1 and TRBJ2-5, reads SAVISQKPSRDICQRGTSLTIQCQVDSQVTMMFWYRQQPGQSLTLIATANQGSEATYESGFVIDKFPISRPNLTFSTLTVSNMSPEDSSIYLCSVTTWTGPETQYFGPGTRLLVL.

This clonotype was observed a few times. The V and J genes are TRBV27 and TRBJ2-2; 10 bases fit TRBD2. The V and J ends lost 6 bases and 3 bases, in that order; junction bases with no gene match: 13. Germline values: CDR1 MNHEY, CDR2 SMNVEV (reference sequence). This CDR3 contains 18 residues. Here the CDR3 reads CASRQPASGRVYTGELFF. The CDR3 region has the DNA TGTGCCAGCAGACAGCCAGCCAGCGGGAGGGTGTACACCGGGGAGCTGTTTTTT.

This chain uses TRBV12-3 or TRBV12-4 with TRBJ2-5; D not resolved. V gave up 2 bases and J gave up 4 bases, with 11 bases separating them. The CDR3 is 14 amino acids. CDR3 residues: CASSLPSPGETQYF. The CDR3, as DNA: TGTGCCAGCAGTTTACCGTCGCCTGGAGAGACCCAGTACTTC.

This chain joins TRBV5-1 and TRBJ2-3; no reliable D call. The germline V gene encodes CDR1 SGHRS and CDR2 YFSETQ. The ends were cut back, 0 bases at V and 3 bases at J, with 14 bases in the middle. The CDR3 runs to 16 residues. The CDR3 nucleotides read TGCGCCAGCAGCTTGGAGGGTATTATTCGGACAGATACGCAGTATTTT. Its protein is CASSLEGIIRTDTQYF. The full variable domain, its missing parts supplied by reference TRBV5-1 and TRBJ2-3, is KAGVTQTPRYLIKTRGQQVTLSCSPISGHRSVSWYQQTPGQGLQFLFEYFSETQRNKGNFPGRFSGRQFSNSRSEMNVSTLELGDSALYLCASSLEGIIRTDTQYFGPGTRLTVL.

The rearrangement joins TRBV27 to TRBJ2-7; the D gene could be TRBD1 or TRBD2 (5 bases each). The CDR3 consists of 16 residues. CDR1 and CDR2 from the germline V gene are MNHEY and SMNVEV (reference sequence). V shed 2 bases and J shed 5 bases, with 19 bases lying between them. CDR3 sequence reads: CASSLVGTVPGDEQYF. CDR3 nucleotide sequence: TGTGCCAGCAGTTTAGTAGGGACCGTACCAGGAGACGAGCAGTACTTC.